These 29 T cell receptor beta chains originate from one sample sequenced in a study of T cell repertoires in cytomegalovirus infection. TCRdb passed the reads through MiXCR, listing each CDR3 protein once. The table shows about 740,000 distinct CDR3 sequences, with approximately 34% occurring only once. The material sequenced was PBMCs. Receptors were obtained from a human donor in good health (CMV status not recorded). Some clones in this sample may be carry-over from other donors' samples.

The V and J genes are TRBV12-3 or TRBV12-4 and TRBJ2-1; 11 bases match TRBD2. CDR3 length: 15 residues. V lost 6 bases and J lost 15; bases outside the gene matches: 16. The CDR3, as DNA: TGTGCCAGCAGCCCTAGCGGGGGGCCCCTCAATGAGACGTTCTTC. Amino acids: CASSPSGGPLNETFF.

Comment on this clonotype: This sequence may be a read error, since a much larger clone differs from it by one base. This chain connects TRBV5-1 to TRBJ2-5; 8 bases are a match to TRBD1. The CDR3 runs 15 residues. Trimming removed 7 bases from V and 2 bases from J; junction bases left unmatched: 10. Germline CDR1 and CDR2: SGHRS and YFSETQ. The CDR3 bases are TGCGCCAGCCCTACTGGACAGGGCTCTCAAGAGACCCAGTACTTC. Encoded protein: CASPTGQGSQETQYF. Complete variable domain (other parts from reference TRBV5-1 and TRBJ2-5): KAGVTQTPRYLIKTRGQQVTLSCSPISGHRSVSWYQQTPGQGLQFLFEYFSETQRNKGNFPGRFSGRQFSNSRSEMNVSTLELGDSALYLCASPTGQGSQETQYFGPGTRLLVL.

Only a few counts were recorded for this clonotype. The rearrangement joins TRBV6-5 to TRBJ1-2; D is perhaps TRBD1 (6 bases). The germline V gene encodes CDR1 MNHEY and CDR2 SVGAGI. The CDR3 extends over 14 amino acids. V lost 0 bases and J 6 bases, leaving 11 bases between the germline ends. CDR3 loop: CASSYSRAGDGYTF. Written as DNA, the CDR3 is TGTGCCAGCAGTTACTCGAGGGCAGGGGATGGCTACACCTTC.

This clonotype was seen more than once but under ten times. The chain links TRBV28 to TRBJ2-7; 10 positions match TRBD1. The germline CDR1 and CDR2 sequences are MDHEN and SYDVKM. With 4 bases clipped from V and 3 bases from J, the junction kept 9 bases outside the gene matches. The CDR3 is 16 residues long. CDR3 nucleotide sequence: TGTGCCAGCAGTTCGGTAGGGACAGGGGAATTCTACGAGCAGTACTTC. Translating it yields CASSSVGTGEFYEQYF.

This rearrangement joins TRBV7-3 to TRBJ2-1, with D perhaps given as TRBD1 or TRBD2 (5 bases each). There are 12 residues in the CDR3. Germline CDR1 is SGHTA and CDR2 is FQGTGA. Trimming pared 4 bases from V and 11 bases from J, leaving 12 bases between. The CDR3 DNA reads TGTGCCAGCAGCTCTGGGACCAGCCAGCAGTTCTTC. This encodes CASSSGTSQQFF. The variable domain in full, with the rest retrieved from reference TRBV7-3 and TRBJ2-1, is GAGVSQTPSNKVTEKGKYVELRCDPISGHTALYWYRQSLGQGPEFLIYFQGTGAADDSGLPNDRFFAVRPEGSVSTLKIQRTERGDSAVYLCASSSGTSQQFFGPGTRLTVL.

J is TRBJ1-1 and V is TRBV28; tentative D call: TRBD1 (6 bases). CDR1 is MDHEN and CDR2 is SYDVKM in the germline V gene. Trimming left V 8 bases short and J 4 bases short, with 23 bases between. The CDR3 has 16 residues. CDR3 protein: CASRGQGNLEVTEAFF. DNA of the CDR3: TGTGCCAGCCGGGGGCAGGGCAACCTAGAGGTCACTGAAGCTTTCTTT.

Details on this clonotype: A read error may account for a junction end that differs from germline. The chain carries TRBV6-1 and TRBJ1-1; D is undetermined. Germline values: CDR1 MNHNS, CDR2 SASEGT. CDR3 length: 13 amino acids. CDR3 amino acids: CARSEPAGTEAFF. CDR3 bases: TGTGCCAGAAGTGAACCGGCGGGCACTGAAGCTTTCTTT.

This clonotype was picked up a small number of times. This rearrangement joins TRBV7-9 to TRBJ1-6, with D perhaps TRBD1 (6 bases). Per germline, CDR1 SEHNR and CDR2 FQNEAQ (reference sequence). The CDR3 is 16 residues long. V was cut by 5 bases and J by 5 bases, with 16 bases left in between. CDR3: CASSHEGGAHNSPLHF. CDR3 nucleotides: TGTGCCAGCAGCCACGAGGGGGGGGCTCATAATTCACCCCTCCACTTT.

The rearrangement links TRBV5-1 to TRBJ2-1; 8 positions agree with TRBD1. CDR3 length equals 14 residues. Germline CDR1 is SGHRS and CDR2 is YFSETQ. V shed 3 bases, J shed 8 bases, and the junction held 7 bases outside the gene matches. CDR3 in amino acids: CASSWESGGHEQFF. The CDR3 bases are TGCGCCAGCAGCTGGGAATCAGGGGGCCATGAGCAGTTCTTC.

In the case of this clonotype: In this CDR3 the conserved last residue, phenylalanine or tryptophan, is missing, so a read error is likely. This chain uses TRBV28 with TRBJ2-5; D might be TRBD1 (6 bases). Germline CDR1 and CDR2: MDHEN and SYDVKM. Trimming left V 6 bases short and J 5 bases short, with 22 bases between. This CDR3 is 16 amino acids long. In DNA form, the CDR3 reads TGTGCCAGCAGCACCACAGGGAGCAGTTCGTGGGAGACCCAGTACTTA. It specifies CASSTTGSSSWETQYL.

This sequence joins TRBV11-2 and TRBJ2-5, with a possible D match to TRBD1 (5 bases). This CDR3 spans 14 amino acids. V was cut by 5 bases and J by 9 bases, with 19 bases left in between. Looked up from germline, CDR1 is SGHAT and CDR2 is FQNNGV. CDR3 protein: CASSAPGLGKSQYF. The CDR3 DNA reads TGTGCCAGCAGCGCTCCAGGGCTCGGAAAGTCCCAGTACTTC.

With regard to this clonotype: A read error is possible here, since a much larger clone lies one base away. J is TRBJ1-1 and V is TRBV6-5; D uncertain. Germline-derived CDR1 and CDR2 are MNHEY and SVGAGI. The CDR3 spans 12 residues. The CDR3 region has the DNA TGTGCCAGCGGCGGGTCCCCGGCCGAAGATTTCTTT. This sequence encodes CASGGSPAEDFF.

About this clonotype itself: A much larger clone lies one base from this, so it may be a read error. The conserved phenylalanine or tryptophan is not found at the CDR3 terminus, so this likely reflects a read error. This sequence joins TRBV4-1 and TRBJ1-2, with a tentative D call TRBD1 (6 bases). CDR1 MGHRA and CDR2 YSYEKL come from the germline V gene. The CDR3 consists of 18 residues. The V end was cut by 2 bases, the J end by 4 bases, with 23 bases between. CDR3 sequence (DNA): TGCGCCAGCAGCCAACTTACCGCGGGACACCGTTCCTCCTATGGCTACACCTGC. Translating it yields CASSQLTAGHRSSYGYTC.

The J gene is TRBJ2-5, the V gene TRBV10-1, with D perhaps given as TRBD1 or TRBD2 (5 bases each). This CDR3 comprises 14 residues. Looked up from germline, CDR1 is WNHNN and CDR2 is SYGVQD (reference sequence). V was shortened by 4 bases and J by 5 bases, with 14 bases between the two germline ends. As DNA, the CDR3 is TGCGCCAGCAGTGGGACCGGGACGGTTGAGACCCAGTACTTC. Translated: CASSGTGTVETQYF.

The CDR3 region is CASSPTDFYGYTF. CDR3 DNA sequence: TGTGCCAGCAGCCCAACCGACTTCTATGGCTACACCTTC. This chain connects TRBV14 to TRBJ1-2; D is unclear. CDR1 SGHDN and CDR2 FVKESK come from the germline V gene. The CDR3 contains 13 residues. V shed 4 bases and J shed 4 bases, with 10 bases lying between them.

This clonotype was detected only a few times. The chain employs TRBV27 and TRBJ2-5; 15 positions agree with TRBD2. This CDR3 has 18 amino acids. V shed 6 bases, J shed 4 bases, and the junction held 12 bases outside the gene matches. Looked up from germline, CDR1 is MNHEY and CDR2 is SMNVEV (reference sequence). The CDR3 sequence: CASSTRTSGGANLETQYF. In nucleotides, the CDR3 is TGTGCCAGCAGCACCCGGACTAGCGGGGGGGCCAACCTAGAGACCCAGTACTTC.

This clonotype has a count of ten or more. The V call is TRBV7-2, the J call TRBJ2-3; D is perhaps TRBD2 (5 bases). There are 13 residues in the CDR3. V shed 1 base and J shed 5 bases, with 7 bases lying between them. Germline CDR1 SGHTA, CDR2 FQGNSA. In DNA form, the CDR3 reads TGTGCCAGCAGCTTAGGAGGGTTAGATACGCAGTATTTT. Its translation is CASSLGGLDTQYF.

The CDR3 loop reads CSVVTPGDGQPQHF. Here the CDR3 DNA reads TGCAGCGTTGTCACTCCGGGGGACGGTCAGCCCCAGCATTTT. The rearrangement joins TRBV29-1 to TRBJ1-5; a possible D gene is TRBD1 (5 bases). The length of the CDR3 is 14 residues. The V end was cut by 4 bases, the J end by 6 bases, with 16 bases between. In germline, CDR1 is SQVTM, CDR2 ANQGSEA.

This clonotype was seen a few times. The V call is TRBV10-3, the J call TRBJ1-6; TRBD1 is a possible D gene (5 bases). Germline CDR1 is ENHRY and CDR2 is SYGVKD. The V end was cut by 0 bases, the J end by 0 bases, with 6 bases between. CDR3 length: 16 amino acids. In DNA form, the CDR3 reads TGTGCCATCAGTGAGTCCCAGGGCTCCTATAATTCACCCCTCCACTTT. Protein sequence: CAISESQGSYNSPLHF.

This clonotype occurred many times. This chain connects TRBV7-2 to TRBJ2-7; 10 bases line up with TRBD2. V shed 3 bases and J 3 bases; nucleotides not matched to a gene: 11. The CDR3 loop spans 17 amino acids. Looked up from germline, CDR1 is SGHTA and CDR2 is FQGNSA. For the CDR3, the DNA is TGTGCCAGCAGCTTCGAGGGTAGCGGGAGGACATTCTACGAGCAGTACTTC. This translates into CASSFEGSGRTFYEQYF.

Only a few counts were recorded for this clonotype. This sequence joins TRBV7-9 and TRBJ1-1; no clear D gene. V was pared by 0 bases and J by 6 bases, with 17 bases between. The CDR3 sequence is 16 residues long. Germline assignment: CDR1 SEHNR and CDR2 FQNEAQ (reference sequence). CDR3 loop: CASSLANLGVAAEAFF. DNA for the CDR3: TGTGCCAGCAGCTTAGCGAACCTCGGAGTTGCCGCTGAAGCTTTCTTT.

This chain uses TRBV28 with TRBJ2-1, with TRBD2 as a possible D gene (6 bases). V dropped 9 bases and J dropped 7 bases, with 22 bases sitting between them. Germline V lookup: CDR1 MDHEN, CDR2 SYDVKM. CDR3 length: 15 amino acids. CDR3 sequence (DNA): TGTGCCAGTGGGGGATTAGGGGAGGTCCTAAATGAGCAGTTCTTC. Its protein product is CASGGLGEVLNEQFF.

This rearrangement joins TRBV28 to TRBJ2-1, with D possibly called TRBD1 or TRBD2 (5 bases each). V was cut by 7 bases and J by 0 bases, with 13 bases left in between. Per the germline V gene, CDR1 is MDHEN and CDR2 is SYDVKM. The CDR3 is 15 residues long. CDR3 sequence: CASTPWGSSYNEQFF. In DNA form, the CDR3 reads TGTGCCAGCACTCCTTGGGGGAGCTCCTACAATGAGCAGTTCTTC.

The V and J genes are TRBV20-1 and TRBJ1-6; TRBD1 matches 7 bases. From germline, CDR1 is DFQATT and CDR2 SNEGSKA (reference sequence). The CDR3 spans 18 residues. The ends lost 3 bases at V and 6 bases at J; junction bases unmatched: 17. CDR3: CSASLLRTRTGANSPLHF. CDR3 sequence (DNA): TGCAGTGCTAGTTTATTGAGGACCCGAACAGGGGCTAATTCACCCCTCCACTTT.

The chain carries TRBV7-8 and TRBJ2-7, with D maybe TRBD1 (5 bases). The CDR3 length is 14 residues. V was shortened by 2 bases and J by 7 bases, with 15 bases between the two germline ends. Germline CDR1 and CDR2: SGHVS and FQNEAQ. DNA of the CDR3: TGTGCCAGCAGCTTACTCAGGGTAGGAAAAGAGCAGTACTTC. Residues: CASSLLRVGKEQYF. The variable domain in full, completed from reference TRBV7-8 and TRBJ2-7, reads GAGVSQSPRYKVAKRGQDVALRCDPISGHVSLFWYQQALGQGPEFLTYFQNEAQLDKSGLPSDRFFAERPEGSVSTLKIQRTQQEDSAVYLCASSLLRVGKEQYFGPGTRLTVT.

V is TRBV28 and J is TRBJ2-7; D gene ambiguous. Germline CDR1 reads MDHEN; CDR2 reads SYDVKM. Trimming removed 5 bases at V and 4 bases at J, with 9 bases between. This CDR3 has 12 amino acids. The CDR3 protein is CASSTYTYEQYF. CDR3 coding DNA: TGTGCCAGCAGTACCTACACGTACGAGCAGTACTTC.

On this clonotype itself: Since a much larger clone is just one base distant, this may be a read error. The chain uses TRBV2 and TRBJ2-6; no firm D call. Germline values: CDR1 SNHLY, CDR2 FYNNEI. V was cut by 6 bases and J by 1 base, with 7 bases left in between. The CDR3 loop spans 14 amino acids. The CDR3 here is CASRVESGANVLTF. The DNA for the CDR3 is TGTGCCAGCAGAGTAGAATCTGGGGCCAACGTCCTGACTTTC.

This clonotype was observed a handful of times. V gene TRBV12-3 or TRBV12-4 combines with J gene TRBJ2-5; D may be TRBD2 (5 bases). The CDR3 is made up of 16 amino acids. V was cut by 6 bases and J by 5 bases, with 22 bases left in between. The CDR3 here is CASSYPGGTSRETQYF. CDR3 DNA sequence: TGTGCCAGCAGCTACCCCGGAGGAACCTCCCGGGAGACCCAGTACTTC.

This clonotype was seen more than once but under ten times. The chain recombines TRBV28 with TRBJ2-5; perhaps TRBD1 as D (5 bases). Between the trimmed V and J ends, which lost 6 bases and 1 base, there was a span of 12 bases. The CDR3 spans 14 residues. Germline V gene lookup returns CDR1 MDHEN and CDR2 SYDVKM. The CDR3 DNA follows: TGTGCCAGCAGCGGTCAGGGCCTCCAAGAGACCCAGTACTTC. Its translation is CASSGQGLQETQYF.